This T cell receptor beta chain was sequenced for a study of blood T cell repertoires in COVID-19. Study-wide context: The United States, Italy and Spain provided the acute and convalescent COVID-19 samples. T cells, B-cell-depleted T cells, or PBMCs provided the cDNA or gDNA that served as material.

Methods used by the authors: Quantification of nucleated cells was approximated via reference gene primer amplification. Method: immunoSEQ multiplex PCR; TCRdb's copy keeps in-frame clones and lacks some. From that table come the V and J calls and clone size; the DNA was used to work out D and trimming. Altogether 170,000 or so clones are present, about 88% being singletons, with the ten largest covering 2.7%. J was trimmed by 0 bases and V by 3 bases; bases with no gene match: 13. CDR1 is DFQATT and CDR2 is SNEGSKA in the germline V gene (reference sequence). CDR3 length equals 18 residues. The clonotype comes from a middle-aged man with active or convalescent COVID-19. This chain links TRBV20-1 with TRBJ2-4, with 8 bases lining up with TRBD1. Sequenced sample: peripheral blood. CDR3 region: CSASIPGGDFLAKNIQYF. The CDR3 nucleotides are TGCAGTGCTAGTATTCCAGGGGGCGATTTTCTAGCCAAAAACATTCAGTACTTC.